Described below is a single T cell receptor (beta chain) sequence and its context. Germline V CDR1 and CDR2: SQVTM, ANQGSEA. Germline trimming cut 1 base from V and 5 bases from J; bases unmatched to any gene: 15. This CDR3 has 18 amino acids. This sample is drawn from a study of technical replicates of blood from several donors. The repertoire was sequenced with immunoSEQ multiplex PCR; TCRdb's copy has only in-frame clones and lacks some. Of tens of thousands of clones in the sample, just under 95% were seen once. This TCR was recovered from a human donor in good health. The chain combines TRBV29-1 with TRBJ2-1, with 9 bases aligning to TRBD2. The sample comprised T cells isolated from PBMCs. The CDR3 region has the DNA TGCAGCGTTGAAGGGGTCGTAGTAGCGGGAGTCTGGGACAATGAGCAGTTCTTC. This sequence encodes CSVEGVVVAGVWDNEQFF.